One sample yielded the 5 T cell receptor beta chains listed below, sequenced in a study of blood T cell repertoires in COVID-19 (dated by TCRdb to about 2020). Library preparation was by the immunoSEQ multiplex PCR assay. The table was pulled from immuneACCESS by TCRdb, which kept in-frame rearrangements only. Such tables lose some clones; where checked, under half of the loss comes from unresolved V genes, and the rest has no known cause. A total of some 200,000 clones appear in this sample, around 81% of them only once. In total, the top ten clones hold over 6.5% of the sample. The source material was PBMCs or T cells enriched from blood (not recorded which). The source is a man aged 40-50 years who had recovered from COVID-19.

This chain links TRBV4-2 with TRBJ1-5; D not resolved. Deletions cut 1 base from V and 9 bases from J, with 4 bases between. This CDR3 region has 11 residues. Germline CDR1 is LGHNA and CDR2 is YNFKEQ. This CDR3 is CASSQGGPQHF. The CDR3 DNA reads as TGTGCCAGCAGCCAAGGAGGGCCCCAGCATTTT.

The chain couples TRBV28 to TRBJ1-2, with unresolved D. Germline V gene data show CDR1 as MDHEN and CDR2 as SYDVKM. The V and J ends lost 2 bases and 8 bases respectively, with 12 bases between them. This CDR3 has 13 residues. This CDR3 reads CASSLGYRVGYTF. The CDR3, as DNA: TGTGCCAGCAGTTTAGGATACAGAGTAGGCTACACCTTC.

The chain is built from TRBV27 and TRBJ1-2; TRBD1 matches 8 bases. Trimming took 7 bases from V and 0 from J; bases not matched to a gene: 4. The germline CDR1 and CDR2 sequences are MNHEY and SMNVEV (reference sequence). The CDR3 contains 14 residues. The CDR3 DNA is TGTGCCAGCAAGAGGACAGGGTCTAACTATGGCTACACCTTC. Protein: CASKRTGSNYGYTF.

CDR3 sequence: CASSPSRVGGYTF. Written as DNA, the CDR3 is TGTGCCAGCAGCCCTAGCAGGGTTGGAGGCTACACCTTC. V usage is TRBV6-2 or TRBV6-3 and J usage is TRBJ1-2, with a weak D call TRBD1 (5 bases). Germline CDR1 is MNHEY and CDR2 is SVGEGT. V was pared by 6 bases and J by 8 bases, with 16 bases between. This CDR3 is 13 amino acids long.

The chain carries TRBV6-5 and TRBJ1-2; TRBD1 might be the D (6 bases). The CDR3 consists of 14 residues. Trimming cost V 8 bases and J 6 bases, with 19 bases left between them. Germline assignment: CDR1 MNHEY and CDR2 SVGAGI. This CDR3 is CASVTGSGKNGYTF. CDR3 sequence (DNA): TGTGCCAGCGTAACAGGGTCGGGGAAAAATGGCTACACCTTC.